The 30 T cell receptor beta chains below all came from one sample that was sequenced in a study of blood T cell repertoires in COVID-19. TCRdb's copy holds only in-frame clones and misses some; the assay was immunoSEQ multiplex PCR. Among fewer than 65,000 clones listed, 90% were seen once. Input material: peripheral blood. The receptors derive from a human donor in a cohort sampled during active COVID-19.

DNA for the CDR3: TGTGCCAGCAGTGACAGGGGGTCGTCTAATGAAAAACTGTTTTTT. Its protein is CASSDRGSSNEKLFF. This sequence joins TRBV25-1 and TRBJ1-4; 7 nucleotides line up with TRBD1. J lost 3 bases, V lost 3 bases, and 4 bases had no gene match. This CDR3 comprises 15 residues. CDR1 is MGHDK, CDR2 SYGVNS, per germline.

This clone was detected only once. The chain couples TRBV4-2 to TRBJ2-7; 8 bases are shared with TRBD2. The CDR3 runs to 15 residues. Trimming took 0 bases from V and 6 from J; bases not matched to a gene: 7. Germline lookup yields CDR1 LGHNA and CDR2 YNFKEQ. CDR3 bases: TGTGCCAGCAGCCAAGATCGAGGACTAGCTCGCGAGCAGTACTTC. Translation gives CASSQDRGLAREQYF.

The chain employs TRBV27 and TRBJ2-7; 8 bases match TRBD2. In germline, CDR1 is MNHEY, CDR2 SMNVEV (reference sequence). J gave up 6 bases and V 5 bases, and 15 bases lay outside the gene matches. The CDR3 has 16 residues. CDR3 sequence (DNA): TGTGCCAGCAGTCCTAGGGCGGGAGGAGGAATCGGCGAGCAGTACGTC. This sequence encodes CASSPRAGGGIGEQYV.

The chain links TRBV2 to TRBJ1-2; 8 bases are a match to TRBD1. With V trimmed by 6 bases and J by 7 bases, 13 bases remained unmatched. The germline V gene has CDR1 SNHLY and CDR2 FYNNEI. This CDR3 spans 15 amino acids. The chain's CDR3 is CASRMRTGRAVGYTF. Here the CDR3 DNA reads TGTGCCAGCAGGATGAGGACAGGGCGAGCGGTTGGCTACACCTTC.

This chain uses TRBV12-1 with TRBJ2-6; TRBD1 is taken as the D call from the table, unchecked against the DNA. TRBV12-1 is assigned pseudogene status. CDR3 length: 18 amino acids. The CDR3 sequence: CASSEPQGPSSGANVLTF. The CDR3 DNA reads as TGTGCCAGCAGCGAACCACAGGGGCCAAGCTCTGGGGCCAACGTCCTGACTTTC.

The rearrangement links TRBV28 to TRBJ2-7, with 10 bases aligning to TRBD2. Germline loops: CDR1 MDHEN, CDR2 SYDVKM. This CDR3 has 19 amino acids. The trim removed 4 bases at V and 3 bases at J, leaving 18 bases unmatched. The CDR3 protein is CASSSPGWGAGGPSYEQYF. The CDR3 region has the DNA TGTGCCAGCAGTTCTCCAGGGTGGGGAGCGGGAGGGCCTAGCTACGAGCAGTACTTC.

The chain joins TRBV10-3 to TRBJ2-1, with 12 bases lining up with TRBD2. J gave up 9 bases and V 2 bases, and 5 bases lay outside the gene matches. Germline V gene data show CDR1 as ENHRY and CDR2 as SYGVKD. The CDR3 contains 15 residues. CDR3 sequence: CAISEATSGRGEQFF. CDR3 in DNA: TGTGCCATCAGTGAGGCGACTAGCGGGAGAGGTGAGCAGTTCTTC.

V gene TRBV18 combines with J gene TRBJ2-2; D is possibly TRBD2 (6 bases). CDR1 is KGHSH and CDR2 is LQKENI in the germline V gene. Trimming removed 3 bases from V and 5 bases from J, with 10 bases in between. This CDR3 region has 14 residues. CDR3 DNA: TGTGCCAGCTCACCCAAGGCGGGGACCGGGGAGCTGTTTTTT. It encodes CASSPKAGTGELFF.

The CDR3 DNA follows: TGTGCCATCAGCTGGACAGGGGGAAACTATGGCTACACCTTC. It yields the protein CAISWTGGNYGYTF. The chain couples TRBV10-3 to TRBJ1-2, with 10 bases identical to TRBD1. Per the germline V gene, CDR1 is ENHRY and CDR2 is SYGVKD. The CDR3 has 14 amino acids. The V gene end was trimmed by 6 bases and the J gene end by 2 bases; junction bases not matched to a gene: 3.

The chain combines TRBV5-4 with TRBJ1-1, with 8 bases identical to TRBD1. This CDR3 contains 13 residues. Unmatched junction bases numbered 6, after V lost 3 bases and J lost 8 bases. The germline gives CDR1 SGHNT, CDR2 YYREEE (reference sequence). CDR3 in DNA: TGTGCCAGCAGCTCCACCCGGGACAGGGAAGCTTTCTTT. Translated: CASSSTRDREAFF.

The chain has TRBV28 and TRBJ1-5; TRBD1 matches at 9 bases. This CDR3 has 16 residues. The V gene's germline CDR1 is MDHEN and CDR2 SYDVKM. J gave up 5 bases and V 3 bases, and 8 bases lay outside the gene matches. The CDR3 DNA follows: TGTGCCAGCAGTTTTCTAGGACAGGGGTTCGATCAGCCCCAGCATTTT. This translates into CASSFLGQGFDQPQHF.

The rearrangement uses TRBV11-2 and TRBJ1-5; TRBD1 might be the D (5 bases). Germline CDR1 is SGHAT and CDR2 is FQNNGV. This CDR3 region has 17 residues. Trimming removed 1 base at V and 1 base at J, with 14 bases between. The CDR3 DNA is TGTGCCAGCAGCTTAGCTGGAGGGGTGGGAAGCAATCAGCCCCAGCATTTT. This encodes CASSLAGGVGSNQPQHF.

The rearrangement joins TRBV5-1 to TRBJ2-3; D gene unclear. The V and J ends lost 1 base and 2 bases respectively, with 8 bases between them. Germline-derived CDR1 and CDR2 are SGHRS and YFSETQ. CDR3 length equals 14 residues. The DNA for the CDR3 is TGCGCCAGCAGCTTGTTCCCTACCACAGATACGCAGTATTTT. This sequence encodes CASSLFPTTDTQYF.

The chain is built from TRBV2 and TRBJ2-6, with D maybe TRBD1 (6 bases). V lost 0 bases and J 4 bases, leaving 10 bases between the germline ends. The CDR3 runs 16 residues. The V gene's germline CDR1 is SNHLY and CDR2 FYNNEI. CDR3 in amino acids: CASSEANRVGANVLTF. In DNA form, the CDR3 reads TGTGCCAGCAGTGAAGCTAACAGGGTCGGGGCCAACGTCCTGACTTTC. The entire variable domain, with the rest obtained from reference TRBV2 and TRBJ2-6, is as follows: EPEVTQTPSHQVTQMGQEVILRCVPISNHLYFYWYRQILGQKVEFLVSFYNNEISEKSEIFDDQFSVERPDGSNFTLKIRSTKLEDSAMYFCASSEANRVGANVLTFGAGSRLTVL.

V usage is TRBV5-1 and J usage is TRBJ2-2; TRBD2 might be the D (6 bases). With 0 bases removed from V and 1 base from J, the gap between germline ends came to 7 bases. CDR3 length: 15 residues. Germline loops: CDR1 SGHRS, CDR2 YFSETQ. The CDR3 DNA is TGCGCCAGCAGCTTGGGGGACTTGAACACCGGGGAGCTGTTTTTT. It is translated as CASSLGDLNTGELFF.

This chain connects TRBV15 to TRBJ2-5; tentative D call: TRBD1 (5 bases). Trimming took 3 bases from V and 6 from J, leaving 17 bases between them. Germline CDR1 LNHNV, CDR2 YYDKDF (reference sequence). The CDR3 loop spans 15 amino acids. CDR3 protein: CATSRESGAGKTQYF. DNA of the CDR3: TGTGCCACCAGCAGGGAGAGTGGGGCTGGAAAGACCCAGTACTTC.

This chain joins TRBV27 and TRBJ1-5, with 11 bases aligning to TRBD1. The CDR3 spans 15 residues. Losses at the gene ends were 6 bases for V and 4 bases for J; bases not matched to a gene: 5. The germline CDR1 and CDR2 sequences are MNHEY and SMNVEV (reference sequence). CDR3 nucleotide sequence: TGTGCCAGCAGACTGGGGACAGGGGGTAATCAGCCCCAGCATTTT. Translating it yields CASRLGTGGNQPQHF.

CDR3 DNA sequence: TGTGCCAGTAGTACATCTGGTAGGACAGGGGGCGCCGGGAAGGAGACCCAGTACTTC. Amino acids: CASSTSGRTGGAGKETQYF. The V call is TRBV19, the J call TRBJ2-5; 11 positions agree with TRBD1. V lost 4 bases to trimming and J lost 5 bases; unmatched junction nucleotides: 18. The CDR3 length is 19 residues. Germline loops: CDR1 LNHDA, CDR2 SQIVND (reference sequence).

CDR3 amino acids: CAIRDNNQPQHF. The CDR3 DNA reads TGTGCCATCAGGGACAACAATCAGCCCCAGCATTTT. The V and J genes are TRBV10-3 and TRBJ1-5, with D perhaps TRBD1 (5 bases). With 6 bases removed from V and 3 bases from J, the gap between germline ends came to 6 bases. The CDR3 contains 12 residues. Germline loops: CDR1 ENHRY, CDR2 SYGVKD.

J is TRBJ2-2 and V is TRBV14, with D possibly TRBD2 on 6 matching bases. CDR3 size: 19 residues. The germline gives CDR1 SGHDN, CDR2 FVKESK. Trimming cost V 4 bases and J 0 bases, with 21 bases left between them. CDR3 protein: CASSLWISPSAPNTGELFF. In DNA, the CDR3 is TGTGCCAGCAGCCTCTGGATTTCGCCTAGCGCGCCGAACACCGGGGAGCTGTTTTTT.

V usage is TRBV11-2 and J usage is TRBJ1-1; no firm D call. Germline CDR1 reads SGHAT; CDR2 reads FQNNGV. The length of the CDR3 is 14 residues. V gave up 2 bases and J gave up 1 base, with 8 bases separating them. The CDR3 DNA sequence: TGTGCCAGCAGCTTACTTCCGGGGAACACTGAAGCTTTCTTT. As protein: CASSLLPGNTEAFF.

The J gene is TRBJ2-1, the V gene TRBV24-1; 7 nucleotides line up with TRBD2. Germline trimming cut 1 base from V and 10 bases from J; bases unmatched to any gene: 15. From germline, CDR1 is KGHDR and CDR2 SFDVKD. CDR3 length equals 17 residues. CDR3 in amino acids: CATSDFRGGRPLSEQFF. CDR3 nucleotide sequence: TGTGCCACCAGTGATTTTCGCGGCGGGAGACCCCTTAGCGAGCAGTTCTTC.

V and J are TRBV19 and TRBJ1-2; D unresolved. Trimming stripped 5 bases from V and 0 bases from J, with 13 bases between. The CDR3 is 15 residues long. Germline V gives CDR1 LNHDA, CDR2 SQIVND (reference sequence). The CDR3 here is CASSFNMAANYGYTF. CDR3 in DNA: TGTGCCAGTAGTTTCAACATGGCAGCTAACTATGGCTACACCTTC.

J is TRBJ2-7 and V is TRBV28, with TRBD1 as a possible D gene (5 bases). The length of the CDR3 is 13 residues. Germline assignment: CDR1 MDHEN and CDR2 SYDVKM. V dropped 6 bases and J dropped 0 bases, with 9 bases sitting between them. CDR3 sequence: CASRIDSSYEQYF. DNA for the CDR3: TGTGCCAGCAGGATAGACAGCTCCTACGAGCAGTACTTC. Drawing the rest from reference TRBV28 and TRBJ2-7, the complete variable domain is DVKVTQSSRYLVKRTGEKVFLECVQDMDHENMFWYRQDPGLGLRLIYFSYDVKMKEKGDIPEGYSVSREKKERFSLILESASTNQTSMYLCASRIDSSYEQYFGPGTRLTVT.

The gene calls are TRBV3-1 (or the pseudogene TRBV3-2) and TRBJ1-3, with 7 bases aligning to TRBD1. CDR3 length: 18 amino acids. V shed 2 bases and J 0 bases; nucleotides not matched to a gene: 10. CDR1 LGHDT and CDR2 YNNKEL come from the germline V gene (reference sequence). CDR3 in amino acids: CASSQPRTGFNSGNTIYF. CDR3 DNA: TGTGCCAGCAGCCAACCCAGGACAGGCTTTAACTCTGGAAACACCATATATTTT.

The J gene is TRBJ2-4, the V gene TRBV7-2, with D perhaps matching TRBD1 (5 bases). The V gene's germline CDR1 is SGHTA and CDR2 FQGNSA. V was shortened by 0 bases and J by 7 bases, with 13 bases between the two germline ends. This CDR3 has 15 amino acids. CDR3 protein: CASSLAQGIGNIQYF. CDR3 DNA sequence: TGTGCCAGCAGCTTAGCCCAGGGTATCGGGAACATTCAGTACTTC.

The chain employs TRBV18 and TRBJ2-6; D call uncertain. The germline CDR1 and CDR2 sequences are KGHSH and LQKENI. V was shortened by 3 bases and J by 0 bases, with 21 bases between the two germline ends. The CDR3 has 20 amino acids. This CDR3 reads CASSPVSRQAGSSGANVLTF. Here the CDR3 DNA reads TGTGCCAGCTCACCCGTAAGCCGGCAGGCCGGCTCCTCTGGGGCCAACGTCCTGACTTTC.

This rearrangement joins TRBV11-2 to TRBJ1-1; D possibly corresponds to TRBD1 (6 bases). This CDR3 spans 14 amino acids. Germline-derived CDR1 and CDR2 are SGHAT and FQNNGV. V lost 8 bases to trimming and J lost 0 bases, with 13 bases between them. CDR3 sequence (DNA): TGTGCCAGCGGGCCGGACAGTATGAACACTGAAGCTTTCTTT. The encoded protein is CASGPDSMNTEAFF.

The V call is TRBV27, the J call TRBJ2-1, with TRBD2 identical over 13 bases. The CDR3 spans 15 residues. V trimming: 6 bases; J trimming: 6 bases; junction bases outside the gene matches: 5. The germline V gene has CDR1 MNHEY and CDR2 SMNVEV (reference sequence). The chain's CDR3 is CASSQRLAGGNEQFF. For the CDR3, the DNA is TGTGCCAGCAGCCAAAGACTAGCGGGAGGCAATGAGCAGTTCTTC.

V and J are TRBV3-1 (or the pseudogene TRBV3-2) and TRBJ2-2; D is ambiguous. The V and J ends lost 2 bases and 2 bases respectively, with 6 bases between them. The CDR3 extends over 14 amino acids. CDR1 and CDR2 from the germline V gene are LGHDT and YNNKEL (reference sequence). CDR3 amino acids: CASSQTDNTGELFF. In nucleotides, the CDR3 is TGTGCCAGCAGCCAAACAGATAACACCGGGGAGCTGTTTTTT.